This T cell receptor (beta chain) was recorded in a study of CD8+CD57+ T cells in acquired aplastic anemia. Study context: 3.2 ug was the average amount of DNA from sorted CD4+ and CD8+ cells.

This CDR3 comprises 16 residues. From germline, CDR1 is LNHDA and CDR2 SQIVND (reference sequence). Losses at the gene ends were 4 bases for V and 5 bases for J; bases not matched to a gene: 10. The table lists this clonotype with a few counts. For CDR3 and TCR beta VDJ profiling, genomic DNA was the template used. TCRdb itself ran the reads through MiXCR, one entry per CDR3 protein. Of approximately 200,000 distinct CDR3 sequences listed, around half are singletons. This clonotype originated in a human donor in good health, serving as a control. The sequenced material came from sorted CD4+, CD8+, or CD8+CD57+ T cells (not recorded which) from PBMCs. This sequence joins TRBV19 and TRBJ1-5; 8 bases map to TRBD1. The CDR3 sequence: CASSTYLDRADQPQHF. CDR3 DNA sequence: TGTGCCAGTAGTACCTACCTGGACAGGGCCGATCAGCCCCAGCATTTT.